These T cell receptor beta chains were read from a single sample in a study of identical twins. Each CDR3 protein is one row after TCRdb ran MiXCR on the 5' RACE reads. The sample lists under 450,000 distinct CDR3 sequences; 15% to 20% were seen once. Material for sequencing was naive T cells sorted from blood. The receptors shown here come from a middle-aged man in good health. Each CDR3 is given with its conserved first and last residue. A D gene is named only where the DNA matches it firmly. Size tells how often a clone was seen (once, few, many) or the class of an expanded clone, and some rows leave it out.

>.|TRBJ2-3|few|TRBV15
CATSRDQGSTDTQYF
TGTGCCACCAGCAGAGATCAGGGGAGCACAGATACGCAGTATTTT
>.|TRBJ1-3|many|TRBV29-1
CSVFVPNSGNTIYF
TGCAGCGTTTTCGTCCCAAACTCTGGAAACACCATATATTTT
>TRBD1|TRBJ1-6|few|TRBV25-1
CASSGQGSISPLHF
TGTGCCAGCAGTGGACAGGGGTCCATTTCACCCCTCCACTTT
>.|TRBJ1-2|many|TRBV6-5
CASSYKYRDYGYTF
TGTGCCAGCAGTTACAAATACAGGGATTATGGCTACACCTTC
>.|TRBJ1-3|few|TRBV9
CASSVESFSGNTIYF
TGTGCCAGCAGCGTAGAGTCATTCTCTGGAAACACCATATATTTT
>.|TRBJ2-1|few|TRBV18
CASSPAGNLYNEQFF
TGTGCCAGCTCACCGGCGGGAAACCTCTACAATGAGCAGTTCTTC
>TRBD2|TRBJ2-7|few|TRBV15
CATSRDRGSGSIYEQYF
TGTGCCACCAGCAGAGATCGTGGAAGCGGGAGCATCTACGAGCAGTACTTC
>TRBD2|TRBJ2-1|.|TRBV29-1
CSVLGLAGQYNEQFF
TGCAGCGTGTTGGGGCTAGCGGGGCAATACAATGAGCAGTTCTTC
>.|TRBJ1-4|many|TRBV6-5
CASSYSDGEKLFF
TGTGCCAGCAGTTACTCGGATGGAGAAAAACTGTTTTTT
>TRBD1|TRBJ2-1|few|TRBV24-1
CATSDLQGGAYNEQFF
TGTGCCACCAGTGATTTGCAAGGGGGCGCCTACAATGAGCAGTTCTTC
>.|TRBJ1-2|.|TRBV6-2/TRBV6-3
CASTMEGYGYTF
TGTGCCAGCACCATGGAGGGATATGGCTACACCTTC
>TRBD1|TRBJ1-2|many|TRBV4-3
CASSQVTGGGYTF
TGCGCCAGCAGCCAAGTAACAGGGGGTGGCTACACCTTC
>.|TRBJ2-2|many|TRBV5-5
CASNRFPRGTGELFF
TGTGCCAGCAACCGTTTTCCCAGGGGAACCGGGGAGCTGTTTTTT
>.|TRBJ2-1|.|TRBV11-3
CASSSYFNEQFF
TGTGCCAGCAGCTCGTACTTCAATGAGCAGTTCTTC
>.|TRBJ1-1|many|TRBV6-5
CASSYGVGTEAFF
TGTGCCAGCAGTTACGGAGTGGGGACTGAAGCTTTCTTT
>.|TRBJ2-5|.|TRBV29-1
CSVEDRGVSQYF
TGCAGCGTTGAAGACCGAGGGGTGTCCCAGTACTTC
>.|TRBJ2-3|.|TRBV5-1
CASSLEMSTQYF
TGCGCCAGCAGCTTGGAAATGAGCACGCAGTATTTT
>.|TRBJ2-3|many|TRBV7-2
CASRTGQTSTDTQYF
TGTGCCAGCAGGACCGGACAGACATCCACAGATACGCAGTATTTT
>.|TRBJ2-3|few|TRBV6-1
CASSEGFVGADTQYF
TGTGCCAGCAGTGAAGGATTTGTTGGGGCAGATACGCAGTATTTT
>TRBD2|TRBJ2-7|many|TRBV7-2
CASSLGLAGYYEQYF
TGTGCCAGCAGCTTAGGTCTAGCGGGGTACTACGAGCAGTACTTC
>TRBD2|TRBJ2-1|.|TRBV6-2/TRBV6-3
CASMRLAGAGEQFF
TGTGCCAGCATGCGGCTAGCGGGAGCGGGTGAGCAGTTCTTC
>.|TRBJ2-1|.|TRBV27
CASSFTRGEQFF
TGTGCCAGCAGTTTCACCAGGGGTGAGCAGTTCTTC
>.|TRBJ2-5|.|TRBV15
CATSRQGRETQYF
TGTGCCACCAGCAGACAGGGGAGGGAGACCCAGTACTTC
>.|TRBJ2-3|many|TRBV4-2
CASSQAGTDTQYF
TGTGCCAGCAGCCAAGCGGGTACAGATACGCAGTATTTT
>TRBD2|TRBJ2-7|many|TRBV10-3
CAISGSSGRSSYEQYF
TGTGCCATCAGTGGTTCTAGCGGGCGTAGCTCCTACGAGCAGTACTTC
>.|TRBJ2-3|many|TRBV20-1
CSASPGLTVFRDTQYF
TGCAGTGCTTCGCCCGGGCTAACCGTTTTTCGGGATACGCAGTATTTT
>.|TRBJ2-2|.|TRBV10-3
CAIRKRVASTNTGELFF
TGTGCCATCAGGAAGAGGGTAGCGTCTACGAACACCGGGGAGCTGTTTTTT
>TRBD1|TRBJ1-2|few|TRBV29-1
CIGQGNYGYTF
TGCATCGGACAGGGGAACTATGGCTACACCTTC
>.|TRBJ2-7|.|TRBV7-2
CASSLLGDPYEQYF
TGTGCCAGCAGCTTGTTGGGAGACCCCTACGAGCAGTACTTC
>.|TRBJ2-7|many|TRBV12-3/TRBV12-4
CASSSAYEQYF
TGTGCCAGCAGTTCCGCCTACGAGCAGTACTTC
>.|TRBJ2-1|.|TRBV7-9
CASSPPLGTRLYNEQFF
TGTGCCAGCAGCCCCCCCCTAGGGACGAGGCTCTACAATGAGCAGTTCTTC
>.|TRBJ2-7|.|TRBV7-2
CASSYPGTRSYEQYF
TGTGCCAGCAGCTACCCCGGAACAAGGTCCTACGAGCAGTACTTC
>TRBD1|TRBJ2-7|few|TRBV20-1
CSARPTDRAKGYEQYF
TGCAGTGCTAGACCAACCGACAGGGCAAAGGGGTACGAGCAGTACTTC
>TRBD1|TRBJ1-3|few|TRBV20-1
CSARQTGTAGNTIYF
TGCAGTGCTAGACAAACCGGGACAGCCGGAAACACCATATATTTT
>TRBD1|TRBJ2-1|few|TRBV5-1
CASSFGTGYNEQFF
TGCGCCAGCAGTTTCGGGACAGGATACAATGAGCAGTTCTTC
>.|TRBJ2-5|many|TRBV4-3
CASSQGVASETQYF
TGCGCCAGCAGCCAAGGAGTAGCTAGCGAGACCCAGTACTTC
>TRBD2|TRBJ2-5|many|TRBV4-1
CASSHGLAETQYF
TGCGCCAGCAGCCATGGACTAGCAGAGACCCAGTACTTC
>TRBD2|TRBJ2-1|.|TRBV20-1
CSARGGRFGNEQFF
TGCAGTGCTAGAGGCGGGAGGTTTGGCAATGAGCAGTTCTTC
>TRBD1|TRBJ2-3|.|TRBV10-3
CAITGQGGTDTQYF
TGTGCCATCACCGGACAGGGGGGCACAGATACGCAGTATTTT
>.|TRBJ2-7|few|TRBV11-2
CASSLDLVASYEQYF
TGTGCCAGCAGCTTAGACCTCGTAGCCTCCTACGAGCAGTACTTC
>.|TRBJ2-1|many|TRBV20-1
CSARFRAGTQIYNEQFF
TGCAGTGCTAGATTCCGGGCCGGGACCCAGATCTACAATGAGCAGTTCTTC
>TRBD1|TRBJ1-5|many|TRBV6-1
CASINRQGWNPQHF
TGTGCCAGCATAAACCGACAGGGGTGGAATCCCCAGCATTTT
>.|TRBJ1-1|.|TRBV20-1
CSARGGADTEAFF
TGCAGTGCCAGAGGAGGGGCGGACACTGAAGCTTTCTTT
>.|TRBJ2-4|few|TRBV12-3/TRBV12-4
CASSLGHLAKNIQYF
TGTGCCAGCAGTTTAGGGCACCTAGCCAAAAACATTCAGTACTTC
>TRBD1|TRBJ2-1|few|TRBV5-1
CASRPGQGLGYNEQFF
TGCGCCAGCCGTCCCGGACAGGGGCTGGGCTACAATGAGCAGTTCTTC
>.|TRBJ2-1|.|TRBV27
CASSSGASYNEQFF
TGTGCCAGCAGCTCGGGGGCTTCCTACAATGAGCAGTTCTTC
>.|TRBJ2-5|.|TRBV29-1
CSVDTGTGQETQYF
TGCAGCGTTGACACAGGGACCGGTCAAGAGACCCAGTACTTC
>TRBD2|TRBJ2-1|.|TRBV2
CASRQLTSGAYNEQFF
TGTGCCAGCAGACAACTGACTAGCGGGGCCTACAATGAGCAGTTCTTC